One sample yielded the 26 T cell receptor beta chains listed below, sequenced in a study of low-dose radiotherapy and immunotherapy resistance in tumors. First-strand cDNA relied on TRAV- and TRBV-specific primers spanning alpha and beta chains. The PCR that amplified TCRs ran for about 20 cycles, relying on a constant-region primer and a V-primer adapter. TCRdb re-analysed the reads in MiXCR, keeping a single row per CDR3 protein. The table has roughly 10,000 distinct CDR3 sequences, 55% to 65% seen once. The receptors originated from a human donor with advanced metastatic prostate, ovarian, gallbladder or colorectal cancer (not recorded which). This table probably holds off-target reads from a library built for another chain.

The V and J genes are TRBV7-9 and TRBJ1-4; 7 bases fit TRBD1. V was pared by 5 bases and J by 4 bases, with 7 bases of the junction left unmatched. The CDR3 contains 15 residues. CDR1 SEHNR and CDR2 FQNEAQ come from the germline V gene (reference sequence). The CDR3 is CASSTHRGHNEKLFF. CDR3 in DNA: TGTGCCAGCAGCACCCACAGGGGCCATAATGAAAAACTGTTTTTT.

V usage is TRBV11-2 and J usage is TRBJ1-1; D may be TRBD1 (6 bases). V lost 1 base and J lost 4, with 13 bases in between. CDR1 is SGHAT, CDR2 FQNNGV, per germline. The CDR3 sequence is 15 residues long. DNA of the CDR3: TGTGCCAGCAGCTTAGTTCGGGGGCGTTCCACTGAAGCTTTCTTT. Translation: CASSLVRGRSTEAFF.

This clonotype was observed a few times. This chain uses TRBV24-1 with TRBJ2-3; 16 bases are shared with TRBD2. Germline CDR1 reads KGHDR; CDR2 reads SFDVKD. CDR3 size: 17 residues. The junction had 7 bases not matched to a gene; V was cut back by 7 bases and J by 4 bases. The DNA of the CDR3 is TGTGCCACCAGGGCCTCCGGGACTAGCGGGAGGGCAGATACGCAGTATTTT. This translates into CATRASGTSGRADTQYF.

The chain employs TRBV10-3 and TRBJ2-3; D is unclear. Germline V gives CDR1 ENHRY, CDR2 SYGVKD. Deletions cut 6 bases from V and 1 base from J, with 8 bases between. The CDR3 runs to 13 residues. The CDR3 bases are TGTGCCATCAGCGGCGCTGGCACAGATACGCAGTATTTT. Its translation is CAISGAGTDTQYF.

This clonotype was recorded a few times. The rearrangement joins TRBV15 to TRBJ2-1; TRBD2 agrees at 8 bases. The CDR3 contains 15 residues. The germline gives CDR1 LNHNV, CDR2 YYDKDF (reference sequence). V trimming: 1 base; J trimming: 7 bases; junction bases outside the gene matches: 6. The DNA for the CDR3 is TGTGCCACCAGCAGAGCGGGGGGGGGAGCTAATGAGCAGTTCTTC. Amino acid sequence: CATSRAGGGANEQFF.

This chain links TRBV28 with TRBJ1-5; TRBD1 is a possible D gene (5 bases). Trimming removed 1 base from V and 6 bases from J, with 16 bases in between. The germline V gene has CDR1 MDHEN and CDR2 SYDVKM. There are 16 residues in the CDR3. CDR3 sequence: CASSLFGGGAGQPQHF. The CDR3 bases are TGTGCCAGCAGTTTATTTGGTGGGGGTGCAGGTCAGCCCCAGCATTTT.

The chain is built from TRBV11-2 and TRBJ1-1; D unresolved. The CDR3 covers 12 residues. Germline values: CDR1 SGHAT, CDR2 FQNNGV. V shed 2 bases and J shed 4 bases, with 5 bases lying between them. CDR3 residues: CASSLRSTEAFF. For the CDR3, the DNA is TGTGCCAGCAGCTTAAGGTCCACTGAAGCTTTCTTT.

This clonotype was picked up a small number of times. The chain carries TRBV2 and TRBJ2-5; D remains ambiguous. The V gene's germline CDR1 is SNHLY and CDR2 FYNNEI. There are 11 residues in the CDR3. V was shortened by 4 bases and J by 3 bases, with 3 bases between the two germline ends. CDR3 sequence: CASSVEETQYF. CDR3 in DNA: TGTGCCAGCAGTGTAGAAGAGACCCAGTACTTC.

The chain joins TRBV5-4 to TRBJ2-1; 13 bases agree with TRBD2. Germline CDR1 reads SGHNT; CDR2 reads YYREEE (reference sequence). The CDR3 has 16 amino acids. With 3 bases clipped from V and 8 bases from J, the junction kept 8 bases outside the gene matches. The CDR3 bases are TGTGCCAGCAGCTCTGGACTAGCGGGAGCATGGGATGAGCAGTTCTTC. Translated, it gives CASSSGLAGAWDEQFF.

The gene calls are TRBV12-3 or TRBV12-4 and TRBJ2-1, with 7 bases fitting TRBD2. The CDR3 is 16 amino acids. After removal of 3 bases from V and 1 base from J, the junction contained 6 bases not matched to a gene. CDR3 nucleotides: TGTGCCAGCAGTTTCGGGGCGGGAGAATCCTACAATGAGCAGTTCTTC. Amino acids: CASSFGAGESYNEQFF.

The DNA for the CDR3 is TGCAGCGTTGAGGGGAAGGAAAGGGAAAAACTGTTTTTT. Its protein is CSVEGKEREKLFF. The chain carries TRBV29-1 and TRBJ1-4, with no clear D. The CDR3 has 13 amino acids. Germline CDR1 is SQVTM and CDR2 is ANQGSEA. V lost 3 bases to trimming and J lost 8 bases, with 13 bases between them. Combining the CDR3 with reference TRBV29-1 and TRBJ1-4 gives the whole variable domain SAVISQKPSRDICQRGTSLTIQCQVDSQVTMMFWYRQQPGQSLTLIATANQGSEATYESGFVIDKFPISRPNLTFSTLTVSNMSPEDSSIYLCSVEGKEREKLFFGSGTQLSVL.

The chain has TRBV11-1 and TRBJ1-1; D is ambiguous. CDR1 is SGHAT, CDR2 FQDESV, per germline (reference sequence). The V and J ends lost 5 bases and 1 base respectively, with 11 bases between them. The CDR3 is 14 residues long. CDR3 region: CASSPRLRNTEAFF. CDR3 nucleotide sequence: TGTGCCAGCAGCCCTCGACTGAGGAACACTGAAGCTTTCTTT.

This chain joins TRBV29-1 and TRBJ2-3; D tentatively reads TRBD1 or TRBD2 (5 bases each). The V gene's germline CDR1 is SQVTM and CDR2 ANQGSEA. Trimming took 5 bases from V and 4 from J, leaving 13 bases between them. The CDR3 is 13 residues long. The CDR3 sequence: CSVRTGPPDTQYF. Written as DNA, the CDR3 is TGCAGCGTTAGGACGGGGCCCCCAGATACGCAGTATTTT.

The chain links TRBV10-3 to TRBJ2-2; D uncertain. The CDR3 covers 11 residues. The V end lost 6 bases, the J end lost 6 bases, and 5 bases lay between the germline ends. Germline V gene data show CDR1 as ENHRY and CDR2 as SYGVKD. For the CDR3, the DNA is TGTGCCATCAGAGGATCCGGGGAGCTGTTTTTT. Its protein is CAIRGSGELFF.

V is TRBV20-1 and J is TRBJ1-6; the D is unclear. The CDR3 runs 11 residues. The V gene's germline CDR1 is DFQATT and CDR2 SNEGSKA (reference sequence). V dropped 3 bases and J dropped 9 bases, with 6 bases sitting between them. The CDR3 coding sequence is TGCAGTGCTAGTCGTGGTTCACCCCTCCACTTT. Encoded protein: CSASRGSPLHF.

The gene calls are TRBV19 and TRBJ1-5; TRBD1 agrees at 8 bases. The germline V gene has CDR1 LNHDA and CDR2 SQIVND (reference sequence). With V trimmed by 8 bases and J by 4 bases, 7 bases remained unmatched. The CDR3 has 14 residues. The CDR3 DNA is TGTGCCAGTCAAGGGACAGGTGCGAATCAGCCCCAGCATTTT. This codes for CASQGTGANQPQHF.

This clonotype was found a few times. This rearrangement joins TRBV5-4 to TRBJ2-2; 7 bases are shared with TRBD1. Trimming took 6 bases from V and 0 from J; bases not matched to a gene: 5. The CDR3 spans 15 residues. CDR1 and CDR2 from the germline V gene are SGHNT and YYREEE (reference sequence). This CDR3 reads CASTRTGPNTGELFF. The CDR3, as DNA: TGTGCCAGCACCCGGACAGGCCCGAACACCGGGGAGCTGTTTTTT. The full variable domain, completed using reference TRBV5-4 and TRBJ2-2, is ETGVTQSPTHLIKTRGQQVTLRCSSQSGHNTVSWYQQALGQGPQFIFQYYREEENGRGNFPPRFSGLQFPNYSSELNVNALELDDSALYLCASTRTGPNTGELFFGEGSRLTVL.

The table lists this clonotype with a few counts. The chain employs TRBV9 and TRBJ2-3; D possibly uses TRBD1 or TRBD2 (5 bases each). Germline CDR1 and CDR2: SGDLS and YYNGEE. V was shortened by 6 bases and J by 3 bases, with 14 bases between the two germline ends. This CDR3 region has 14 residues. The CDR3 bases are TGTGCCAGCACCCCTGGGACGGAGACAGATACGCAGTATTTT. As protein: CASTPGTETDTQYF.

V and J are TRBV6-1 and TRBJ2-3; 10 bases align to TRBD1. CDR1 and CDR2 (germline): MNHNS, SASEGT. V lost 5 bases and J lost 6; bases outside the gene matches: 11. CDR3 length equals 16 residues. The CDR3 is CASSCHMGQGCDTQYF. The CDR3 DNA reads TGTGCCAGCAGTTGCCACATGGGACAGGGGTGCGATACGCAGTATTTT.

V gene TRBV14 combines with J gene TRBJ2-7; weak D call: TRBD1 (5 bases). The germline CDR1 and CDR2 sequences are SGHDN and FVKESK. This CDR3 is 14 amino acids long. V lost 5 bases, J lost 1 base, and 12 bases lay in between. This CDR3 is CASSARQNSYEQYF. As DNA, the CDR3 is TGTGCCAGCAGCGCTCGACAGAATTCCTACGAGCAGTACTTC.

This rearrangement joins TRBV27 to TRBJ2-3, with TRBD2 as a possible D gene (6 bases). V lost 4 bases to trimming and J lost 2 bases, with 13 bases between them. Looked up from germline, CDR1 is MNHEY and CDR2 is SMNVEV (reference sequence). The CDR3 spans 15 residues. The CDR3 region has the DNA TGTGCCAGCAGTTCGCTTAGCGGAATCACAGATACGCAGTATTTT. Protein sequence: CASSSLSGITDTQYF.

The CDR3: CASSNQGGTYEQYF. CDR3 coding DNA: TGTGCCAGCAGTAACCAGGGGGGCACCTACGAGCAGTACTTC. This chain links TRBV6-8 with TRBJ2-7, with a tentative D call TRBD1 (7 bases). Trimming shortened V by 5 bases and J by 2 bases, and 13 bases separated the two germline ends. Germline CDR1 MNHGY, CDR2 SAAAGT. This CDR3 has 14 amino acids.

V and J are TRBV7-2 and TRBJ1-2; D gene ambiguous. The ends were cut back, 5 bases at V and 0 bases at J, with 13 bases in the middle. This CDR3 has 15 residues. The germline CDR1 and CDR2 sequences are SGHTA and FQGNSA. In DNA, the CDR3 is TGTGCCAGCAGCCCAAGAATGATCGCTAACTATGGCTACACCTTC. Its translation is CASSPRMIANYGYTF.

This sequence joins TRBV18 and TRBJ1-3; 7 positions agree with TRBD1. Germline values: CDR1 KGHSH, CDR2 LQKENI. After removal of 2 bases from V and 4 bases from J, the junction contained 5 bases not matched to a gene. The CDR3 loop spans 15 amino acids. The DNA of the CDR3 is TGTGCCAGCTCACCAAAGGGGGCGGACGGAAACACCATATATTTT. This codes for CASSPKGADGNTIYF.

The chain recombines TRBV7-3 with TRBJ2-2; TRBD1 or TRBD2 may be the D gene (6 bases each). Trimming left V 8 bases short and J 4 bases short, with 8 bases between. Per germline, CDR1 SGHTA and CDR2 FQGTGA. This CDR3 contains 12 residues. The CDR3 loop is CASGGLTGELFF. Written as DNA, the CDR3 is TGTGCCAGCGGGGGGCTCACCGGGGAGCTGTTTTTT.

This clonotype was detected once. The germline gene is not matched at one end of the junction; a read error may be the cause. This sequence joins TRBV7-2 and TRBJ1-6, with D hard to call. Per the germline V gene, CDR1 is SGHTA and CDR2 is FQGNSA. This CDR3 is 15 amino acids long. The chain's CDR3 is CARSLKGFSNSPLHF. The CDR3 DNA is TGTGCCCGCAGCTTAAAGGGTTTCTCTAATTCACCCCTCCACTTT.